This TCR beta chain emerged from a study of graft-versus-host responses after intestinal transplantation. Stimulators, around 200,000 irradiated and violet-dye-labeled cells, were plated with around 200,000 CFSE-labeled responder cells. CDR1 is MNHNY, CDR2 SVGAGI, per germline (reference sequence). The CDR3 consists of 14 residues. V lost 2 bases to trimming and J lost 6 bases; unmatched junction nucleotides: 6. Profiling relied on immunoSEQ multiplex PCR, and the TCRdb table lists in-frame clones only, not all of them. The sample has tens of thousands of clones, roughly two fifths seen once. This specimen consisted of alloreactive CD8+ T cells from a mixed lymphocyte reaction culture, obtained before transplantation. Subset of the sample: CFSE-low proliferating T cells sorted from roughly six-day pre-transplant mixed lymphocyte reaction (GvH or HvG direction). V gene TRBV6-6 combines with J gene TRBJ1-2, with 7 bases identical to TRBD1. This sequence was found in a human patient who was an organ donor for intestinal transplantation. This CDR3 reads CASSYEGAGDGYTF. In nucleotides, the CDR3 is TGTGCCAGCAGTTACGAGGGGGCAGGGGATGGCTACACCTTC.